Each of the 27 T cell receptor beta chains below was sequenced from the same sample in a study of blood T cell repertoires in COVID-19. Method: immunoSEQ multiplex PCR; TCRdb's copy keeps in-frame clones and lacks some. Among 150,000 to 250,000 clones listed, around 90% were seen once. Sequences were obtained from PBMCs or T cells enriched from blood (not recorded which). These receptors all stem from a woman aged 25-40 years who had recovered from COVID-19.

V is TRBV10-3 and J is TRBJ2-3; 15 bases are a match to TRBD2. Germline V CDR1 and CDR2: ENHRY, SYGVKD. This CDR3 region has 17 residues. J lost 5 bases, V lost 6 bases, and 9 bases had no gene match. CDR3 nucleotides: TGTGCCATCAGCCGGACTAGCGGGGGGGCCCTTGGAGATACGCAGTATTTT. The encoded protein is CAISRTSGGALGDTQYF.

V usage is TRBV30 and J usage is TRBJ2-7, with D possibly matching TRBD2 (7 bases). Germline V gene lookup returns CDR1 GTSNPN and CDR2 SVGIG (reference sequence). The CDR3 sequence is 15 residues long. Deletions cut 0 bases from V and 0 bases from J, with 12 bases between. The CDR3 here is CAWSVGRGASYEQYF. CDR3 nucleotides: TGTGCCTGGAGTGTGGGCCGGGGGGCCTCCTACGAGCAGTACTTC.

V usage is TRBV11-2 and J usage is TRBJ1-2; no clear D gene. The CDR3 runs to 13 residues. V lost 3 bases and J 2 bases, leaving 7 bases between the germline ends. Germline CDR1 is SGHAT and CDR2 is FQNNGV. The CDR3 sequence is CASSFTVNYGYTF. In nucleotides, the CDR3 is TGTGCCAGCAGCTTTACAGTGAACTATGGCTACACCTTC.

V usage is TRBV7-8 and J usage is TRBJ1-5, with 9 positions matching TRBD1. The CDR3 covers 15 residues. The germline CDR1 and CDR2 sequences are SGHVS and FQNEAQ. The V segment lost 5 bases and the J segment 7 bases; nucleotides outside the gene matches: 9. The CDR3 nucleotides read TGTGCCAGCAGCCACTGGACAGGGGTGGGGCAGCCCCAGCATTTT. This translates into CASSHWTGVGQPQHF.

The sample holds one count of this clone. This chain connects TRBV24-1 to TRBJ2-1; D not resolved. The CDR3 spans 13 residues. V gave up 5 bases and J gave up 2 bases, with 6 bases separating them. Germline lookup yields CDR1 KGHDR and CDR2 SFDVKD. The CDR3, as DNA: TGTGCCACCAGTGTTGGGCCCTACAATGAGCAGTTCTTC. The encoded protein is CATSVGPYNEQFF.

The chain recombines TRBV19 with TRBJ2-3; 8 bases are shared with TRBD1. Losses at the gene ends were 8 bases for V and 0 bases for J; bases not matched to a gene: 1. The CDR3 is 13 residues long. Germline lookup yields CDR1 LNHDA and CDR2 SQIVND (reference sequence). CDR3 bases: TGTGCCAGTGGACAGGGTAGCACAGATACGCAGTATTTT. Residues: CASGQGSTDTQYF. Full variable domain (remainder filled in from reference TRBV19 and TRBJ2-3): DGGITQSPKYLFRKEGQNVTLSCEQNLNHDAMYWYRQDPGQGLRLIYYSQIVNDFQKGDIAEGYSVSREKKESFPLTVTSAQKNPTAFYLCASGQGSTDTQYFGPGTRLTVL.

The chain carries TRBV7-3 and TRBJ2-5; TRBD1 matches 8 bases. Trimming cost V 5 bases and J 4 bases; bases outside gene matches: 9. Per germline, CDR1 SGHTA and CDR2 FQGTGA. This CDR3 is built from 15 residues. The CDR3 region is CASSDTAGGRETQYF. As DNA, the CDR3 is TGTGCCAGCAGCGATACCGCAGGGGGCAGAGAGACCCAGTACTTC.

This chain connects TRBV5-1 to TRBJ2-7; 7 bases are shared with TRBD1. CDR3 length: 14 residues. V shed 4 bases, J shed 7 bases, and the junction held 11 bases outside the gene matches. CDR1 and CDR2 from the germline V gene are SGHRS and YFSETQ. The CDR3 region has the DNA TGCGCCAGCAGCCCGACAGGGATGGTTGGGGAGCAGTACTTC. Protein: CASSPTGMVGEQYF.

The chain employs TRBV4-1 and TRBJ2-3; TRBD2 agrees at 12 bases. Unmatched junction bases numbered 13, after V lost 0 bases and J lost 0 bases. The CDR3 covers 21 residues. Germline V gives CDR1 MGHRA, CDR2 YSYEKL. The CDR3 region has the DNA TGCGCCAGCAGCCAAGATCCGAGACTAGCGGGGGAAAAATCTAGCACAGATACGCAGTATTTT. This translates into CASSQDPRLAGEKSSTDTQYF.

This chain joins TRBV5-8 and TRBJ1-2, with 8 bases that match TRBD1. The CDR3 runs to 15 residues. The germline gives CDR1 SGHTS, CDR2 YDEGEE. The V gene end was trimmed by 2 bases and the J gene end by 4 bases; junction bases not matched to a gene: 7. The CDR3 loop reads CASSLTGTGIYGYTF. As DNA, the CDR3 is TGTGCCAGCAGCTTAACCGGGACAGGCATCTATGGCTACACCTTC.

This rearrangement joins TRBV2 to TRBJ1-5, with 7 bases lining up with TRBD1. This CDR3 has 15 amino acids. Germline CDR1 and CDR2: SNHLY and FYNNEI. After removal of 5 bases from V and 2 bases from J, the junction contained 6 bases not matched to a gene. The DNA of the CDR3 is TGTGCCAGCAGTAGGGACAGTGTAGGCAATCAGCCCCAGCATTTT. Amino acid sequence: CASSRDSVGNQPQHF.

This clone showed up just once. The chain combines TRBV4-2 with TRBJ1-4, with D possibly matching TRBD1 (5 bases). The CDR3 is 18 residues long. Looked up from germline, CDR1 is LGHNA and CDR2 is YNFKEQ. Trimming took 3 bases from V and 2 from J, leaving 19 bases between them. In DNA, the CDR3 is TGTGCCAGCAGCCAGGGTGCCCCGGGTGGGGCGACTAATGAAAAACTGTTTTTT. Translating it yields CASSQGAPGGATNEKLFF.

This rearrangement joins TRBV3-1 (or the pseudogene TRBV3-2) to TRBJ2-1, with D unresolved. V gave up 0 bases and J gave up 2 bases, with 14 bases separating them. Germline lookup yields CDR1 LGHDT and CDR2 YNNKEL (reference sequence). The CDR3 length is 17 residues. The CDR3 reads CASSQDGQWITYNEQFF. The CDR3 nucleotides are TGTGCCAGCAGCCAAGATGGGCAGTGGATTACCTACAATGAGCAGTTCTTC.

The chain carries TRBV7-2 and TRBJ1-4, with 8 nucleotides matching TRBD1. The CDR3 is 18 residues long. V dropped 1 base and J dropped 0; count of bases not matched to a gene: 7. CDR1 and CDR2 from the germline V gene are SGHTA and FQGNSA. The CDR3 loop is CASSLGGRGPTTNEKLFF. The CDR3 DNA reads as TGTGCCAGCAGCTTAGGGGGCAGGGGGCCGACAACTAATGAAAAACTGTTTTTT.

The chain couples TRBV19 to TRBJ2-2; 7 bases are a match to TRBD1. The CDR3 length is 12 residues. J lost 10 bases, V lost 8 bases, and 7 bases had no gene match. The germline gives CDR1 LNHDA, CDR2 SQIVND (reference sequence). The CDR3 DNA reads as TGTGCCAGTTCTTACAGGGGAGAGGAGCTGTTTTTT. As protein: CASSYRGEELFF. Full variable domain (rest looked up from reference TRBV19 and TRBJ2-2): DGGITQSPKYLFRKEGQNVTLSCEQNLNHDAMYWYRQDPGQGLRLIYYSQIVNDFQKGDIAEGYSVSREKKESFPLTVTSAQKNPTAFYLCASSYRGEELFFGEGSRLTVL.

V usage is TRBV5-1 and J usage is TRBJ1-1; a weak D match, TRBD1 (6 bases). Trimming left V 4 bases short and J 3 bases short, with 16 bases between. Germline loops: CDR1 SGHRS, CDR2 YFSETQ. This CDR3 is built from 15 residues. CDR3 sequence: CASSPPQGLDTEAFF. Written as DNA, the CDR3 is TGCGCCAGCAGCCCCCCCCAGGGGTTGGACACTGAAGCTTTCTTT.

V is TRBV4-3 and J is TRBJ1-1; no clear D. The germline gives CDR1 LGHNA, CDR2 YSLEER. The CDR3 length is 15 residues. The V and J ends lost 0 bases and 0 bases respectively, with 8 bases between them. The CDR3 loop reads CASSQEPEMNTEAFF. CDR3 coding DNA: TGCGCCAGCAGCCAAGAGCCAGAAATGAACACTGAAGCTTTCTTT.

This sequence joins TRBV5-4 and TRBJ1-4; a possible D gene is TRBD1 (6 bases). The V gene lost 4 bases and the J gene lost 4 bases, with 14 bases spanning the gap. The CDR3 is 15 amino acids. Germline CDR1 and CDR2: SGHNT and YYREEE (reference sequence). This chain's CDR3 is CASSPGQISNEKLFF. CDR3 DNA: TGTGCCAGCAGCCCCGGACAGATAAGTAATGAAAAACTGTTTTTT. The complete variable domain, with remaining parts taken from reference TRBV5-4 and TRBJ1-4, reads ETGVTQSPTHLIKTRGQQVTLRCSSQSGHNTVSWYQQALGQGPQFIFQYYREEENGRGNFPPRFSGLQFPNYSSELNVNALELDDSALYLCASSPGQISNEKLFFGSGTQLSVL.

The chain links TRBV5-1 to TRBJ1-4; possibly TRBD1 for D (6 bases). The CDR3 is 15 residues long. Germline V gene data show CDR1 as SGHRS and CDR2 as YFSETQ. V lost 4 bases and J lost 4, with 14 bases in between. The CDR3 bases are TGCGCCAGCAGCCCAAACACAGGGTTTAATGAAAAACTGTTTTTT. Translating gives CASSPNTGFNEKLFF.

The chain joins TRBV7-6 to TRBJ2-3; 9 bases map to TRBD2. Germline V gene sequence: CDR1 SGHVS, CDR2 FNYEAQ. V gave up 5 bases and J gave up 3 bases; unmatched junction bases: 9. The CDR3 has 16 residues. As DNA, the CDR3 is TGTGCCAGCAGCCCAGGGGGACTAGCTAGAACAGATACGCAGTATTTT. The encoded protein is CASSPGGLARTDTQYF.

This clone was seen a few times. The rearrangement uses TRBV11-3 and TRBJ2-3, with TRBD2 identical over 7 bases. In germline, CDR1 is SGHNT, CDR2 YENEEA. The length of the CDR3 is 15 residues. The trim removed 5 bases at V and 4 bases at J, leaving 9 bases unmatched. This chain's CDR3 is CASSNSGPEADTQYF. The CDR3, as DNA: TGTGCCAGCAGCAATAGCGGGCCCGAGGCAGATACGCAGTATTTT.

The J gene is TRBJ1-2, the V gene TRBV15; D call uncertain. This CDR3 is built from 13 residues. The ends were cut back, 0 bases at V and 2 bases at J, with 4 bases in the middle. CDR1 and CDR2 from the germline V gene are LNHNV and YYDKDF (reference sequence). CDR3 DNA sequence: TGTGCCACCAGCAGAGAGGCCAACTATGGCTACACCTTC. Its protein product is CATSREANYGYTF. Full variable domain (remainder filled in from reference TRBV15 and TRBJ1-2): DAMVIQNPRYQVTQFGKPVTLSCSQTLNHNVMYWYQQKSSQAPKLLFHYYDKDFNNEADTPDNFQSRRPNTSFCFLDIRSPGLGDTAMYLCATSREANYGYTFGSGTRLTVV.

The genes are TRBV30 and TRBJ1-2, with TRBD1 as a possible D gene (6 bases). The germline V gene encodes CDR1 GTSNPN and CDR2 SVGIG (reference sequence). V was cut by 5 bases and J by 0 bases, with 10 bases left in between. The CDR3 has 13 amino acids. The CDR3 region is CAWEDRANYGYTF. CDR3 sequence (DNA): TGTGCCTGGGAGGACAGAGCTAACTATGGCTACACCTTC.

This chain links TRBV13 with TRBJ2-1, with 10 bases lining up with TRBD1. The CDR3 consists of 15 residues. Trimming took 8 bases from V and 8 from J; bases not matched to a gene: 12. Germline V CDR1 and CDR2: PRHDT, FYEKMQ (reference sequence). The CDR3: CASVRRRGTGDEQFF. CDR3 coding DNA: TGTGCCAGCGTCCGCCGAAGGGGGACAGGGGATGAGCAGTTCTTC.

The chain carries TRBV11-3 and TRBJ2-7; 9 bases are a match to TRBD2. The germline gives CDR1 SGHNT, CDR2 YENEEA. This CDR3 contains 15 residues. V was pared by 5 bases and J by 4 bases, with 9 bases of the junction left unmatched. CDR3 coding DNA: TGTGCCAGCAGCCTCCGGGGTGCGGGAGGGTACGAGCAGTACTTC. Translation gives CASSLRGAGGYEQYF.

The genes are TRBV4-1 and TRBJ1-6; 7 bases line up with TRBD1. J gave up 10 bases and V 0 bases, and 9 bases lay outside the gene matches. Germline V gene data show CDR1 as MGHRA and CDR2 as YSYEKL. The CDR3 covers 16 residues. As DNA, the CDR3 is TGCGCCAGCAGCCAAGAGACAGGGAATTTGCACTCACCCCTCCACTTT. Protein product: CASSQETGNLHSPLHF.

The CDR3 coding sequence is TGTGCCAGCAGCCGGCTACTAGCGCTCCAAGAGACCCAGTACTTC. Translating gives CASSRLLALQETQYF. The V gene is TRBV11-2, the J gene TRBJ2-5; 7 bases match TRBD2. J lost 1 base, V lost 5 bases, and 7 bases had no gene match. The germline gives CDR1 SGHAT, CDR2 FQNNGV. The CDR3 consists of 15 residues.